This T cell receptor beta chain was observed in a study of human T cells and chemical hapten exposure. Background on the study: Skin on the upper inner arm, 2 cm by 2 cm in size, was sensitized with 2% DPC. Slight differences in pooled library volume were the main source of varying TCR yields across samples. The study's findings and limits: Sensitization with DPC brought no change to TCRs above 1 in 1000 in frequency.

This clonotype was seen at least ten times. Its antigen is currently unknown. Trimming stripped 2 bases from V and 3 bases from J, with 2 bases between. CDR3 length: 12 amino acids. CDR1 MDHEN and CDR2 SYDVKM come from the germline V gene. Authors' analysis steps: Per sample, the median was 95,638 TCRs, with values from approximately 25,000 to 650,000. TCRdb ran MiXCR on the RACE reads and lists one entry per CDR3 protein. TCRdb's processing, not the study's, gives the V and J calls here. The sample holds tens of thousands of distinct CDR3 sequences, roughly 9% seen once. Time point of the sample: pre-sensitization, week 0. Specified treatment: therapeutic diphenylcyclopropenone sensitization with weekly scalp DPC. Total RNA was isolated from unfractionated whole blood.

The input for sequencing was whole blood, taken in connection with sensitization to the hapten diphenylcyclopropenone (DPC). This sequence joins TRBV28 and TRBJ1-3; D unresolved. The TCR sequence derives from a woman aged 25 to 45 with alopecia areata. Some clones in this sample may be carry-over from other donors' samples. This CDR3 is CASSLRGNTIYF. The CDR3, as DNA: TGTGCCAGCAGTTTACGTGGAAACACCATATATTTT.